The 16 T cell receptor beta chains in this list originate from one sample, sequenced in a study of shared clonotypes between healthy human individuals. The protocol was immunoSEQ multiplex PCR, while the TCRdb copy is restricted to in-frame clones and leaves out a portion. The repertoire has approximately 2,300,000 clones, 85% to 95% of them found once; the top ten carry about 0.36%. The sequencing sample was made of naive CD4+ T cells from PBMCs. This sample's subset: CD45RA+ positively selected. The receptors originated from a man aged 18 to 29 in good health. Some clones in this sample may be carry-over from other donors' samples.

The chain joins TRBV11-1 to TRBJ2-7, with TRBD2 identical over 15 bases. The CDR3 extends over 15 amino acids. The germline gives CDR1 SGHAT, CDR2 FQDESV (reference sequence). Trimming at V came to 3 bases and at J to 7 bases, leaving 4 bases not matched to a gene. The CDR3 bases are TGTGCCAGCAGCTTGGGACTAGCGGGAGGAAGGGAGCAGTACTTC. As protein: CASSLGLAGGREQYF.

The V and J genes are TRBV7-9 and TRBJ2-2, with 12 positions matching TRBD2. The CDR3 is made up of 17 amino acids. Per germline, CDR1 SEHNR and CDR2 FQNEAQ (reference sequence). V lost 2 bases, J lost 4 bases, and 5 bases stayed unmatched. The CDR3 here is CASSLPLAGGLTGELFF. In nucleotides, the CDR3 is TGTGCCAGCAGCTTACCTCTAGCGGGAGGGCTCACCGGGGAGCTGTTTTTT.

In DNA form, the CDR3 reads TGTGCCTGGACTTTCCGGGGCGAGCAGTTCTTC. Its translation: CAWTFRGEQFF. The V gene is TRBV30, the J gene TRBJ2-1, with D perhaps being TRBD1 or TRBD2 (5 bases each). From germline, CDR1 is GTSNPN and CDR2 SVGIG (reference sequence). This CDR3 region has 11 residues. The V end was cut by 4 bases, the J end by 10 bases, with 11 bases between.

The genes are TRBV18 and TRBJ1-2; D is unclear. Trimming removed 0 bases from V and 8 bases from J, with 19 bases in between. The germline CDR1 and CDR2 sequences are KGHSH and LQKENI. The CDR3 loop spans 16 amino acids. DNA of the CDR3: TGTGCCAGCTCACCACCGACGGGCGGATCCCTCGGGGGCTACACCTTC. Its translation is CASSPPTGGSLGGYTF.

Notes on this clone: Distinct nucleotide sequences in the sample also encode this CDR3. The rearrangement uses TRBV7-6 and TRBJ1-3; a possible D gene is TRBD1 (6 bases). V was pared by 9 bases and J by 10 bases, with 25 bases between. This CDR3 contains 15 residues. Germline CDR1 is SGHVS and CDR2 is FNYEAQ. The CDR3 DNA is TGTGCCAGTAGCCAGAGATCCGACGTACAGGGAACCATATATTTT. This codes for CASSQRSDVQGTIYF.

This chain uses TRBV29-1 with TRBJ2-7, with TRBD1 identical over 8 bases. This CDR3 has 13 residues. V dropped 5 bases and J dropped 2; count of bases not matched to a gene: 5. Germline V gene lookup returns CDR1 SQVTM and CDR2 ANQGSEA. The CDR3 DNA reads as TGCAGCGTTTGTGACAGGGGTCCCTACGAGCAGTACTTC. Translated: CSVCDRGPYEQYF.

The J gene is TRBJ2-7, the V gene TRBV18, with 11 bases fitting TRBD1. The germline V gene has CDR1 KGHSH and CDR2 LQKENI. The CDR3 extends over 18 amino acids. After removal of 2 bases from V and 13 bases from J, the junction contained 22 bases not matched to a gene. The CDR3 sequence: CASSPTPRTGGRSGSYYF. For the CDR3, the DNA is TGTGCCAGCTCACCAACCCCCCGGACAGGGGGCAGGTCCGGCTCTTATTACTTC. The full variable domain, rest sourced from reference TRBV18 and TRBJ2-7, is NAGVMQNPRHLVRRRGQEARLRCSPMKGHSHVYWYRQLPEEGLKFMVYLQKENIIDESGMPKERFSAEFPKEGPSILRIQQVVRGDSAAYFCASSPTPRTGGRSGSYYFGPGTRLTVT.

V and J are TRBV28 and TRBJ2-7, with TRBD2 identical over 7 bases. The trim removed 9 bases at V and 4 bases at J, leaving 3 bases unmatched. Germline-derived CDR1 and CDR2 are MDHEN and SYDVKM. CDR3 length equals 11 residues. CDR3 region: CASGRGYEQYF. CDR3 DNA: TGTGCCAGTGGGAGGGGATACGAGCAGTACTTC.

This clone showed up just a few times. The rearrangement joins TRBV6-5 to TRBJ1-2; 9 bases map to TRBD1. In germline, CDR1 is MNHEY, CDR2 SVGAGI. With V trimmed by 6 bases and J by 4 bases, 6 bases remained unmatched. The CDR3 runs to 14 residues. The CDR3 region is CASRPPGQGYGYTF. CDR3 in DNA: TGTGCCAGCAGGCCTCCGGGACAGGGCTATGGCTACACCTTC.

The chain carries TRBV4-1 and TRBJ2-3; D ambiguous. In germline, CDR1 is MGHRA, CDR2 YSYEKL. Trimming removed 1 base from V and 5 bases from J, with 13 bases in between. CDR3 length: 15 amino acids. The CDR3 sequence: CASSQGFLMRDTQYF. CDR3 DNA: TGCGCCAGCAGCCAAGGCTTTTTGATGCGAGATACGCAGTATTTT.

The CDR3 spells CASSLPTGTDTQYF. CDR3 bases: TGCGCCAGCAGCTTACCGACAGGCACAGATACGCAGTATTTT. This chain joins TRBV5-1 and TRBJ2-3, with TRBD1 as a possible D gene (5 bases). This CDR3 contains 14 residues. Trimming took 2 bases from V and 1 from J, leaving 8 bases between them. Looked up from germline, CDR1 is SGHRS and CDR2 is YFSETQ.

This chain joins TRBV28 and TRBJ2-2, with TRBD2 as a possible D gene (5 bases). Germline V CDR1 and CDR2: MDHEN, SYDVKM. The CDR3 loop spans 15 amino acids. Trimming took off 4 bases at V and 6 bases at J, with 15 bases between the two ends. In nucleotides, the CDR3 is TGTGCCAGCAGTTCACCGGGAAAGAAACCCGGGGAGCTGTTTTTT. Translating it yields CASSSPGKKPGELFF.

This clone was counted between two and nine times. J is TRBJ2-7 and V is TRBV19, with 9 bases fitting TRBD1. The CDR3 runs to 13 residues. The junction had 1 base not matched to a gene; V was cut back by 4 bases and J by 3 bases. Germline CDR1 LNHDA, CDR2 SQIVND (reference sequence). The DNA of the CDR3 is TGTGCCAGTAGTAGACAGGGGGTCTACGAGCAGTACTTC. Protein: CASSRQGVYEQYF.

This chain connects TRBV11-2 to TRBJ2-5; D is uncertain. The germline gives CDR1 SGHAT, CDR2 FQNNGV. This CDR3 contains 15 residues. Trimming removed 3 bases at V and 2 bases at J, with 13 bases between. The CDR3 region is CASSLGQTLQETQYF. The DNA of the CDR3 is TGTGCCAGCAGCTTGGGCCAGACACTACAAGAGACCCAGTACTTC.

J is TRBJ2-1 and V is TRBV18; 7 positions match TRBD2. V was pared by 3 bases and J by 15 bases, with 11 bases of the junction left unmatched. Germline CDR1 is KGHSH and CDR2 is LQKENI. This CDR3 comprises 13 residues. The CDR3 protein is CASSPLPWDYVFF. The CDR3 nucleotides read TGTGCCAGCTCACCGCTCCCATGGGACTATGTGTTCTTC.

The DNA for the CDR3 is TGTGCCAGCAGTTTTGTTTGGGACACCGCGAACACCGGGGAGCTGTTTTTT. Translating gives CASSFVWDTANTGELFF. The gene calls are TRBV28 and TRBJ2-2, with D possibly being TRBD1 (6 bases). The CDR3 consists of 17 residues. Germline V CDR1 and CDR2: MDHEN, SYDVKM. Between the trimmed V and J ends, which lost 3 bases and 0 bases, there was a span of 14 bases. Full variable domain (missing parts from reference TRBV28 and TRBJ2-2): DVKVTQSSRYLVKRTGEKVFLECVQDMDHENMFWYRQDPGLGLRLIYFSYDVKMKEKGDIPEGYSVSREKKERFSLILESASTNQTSMYLCASSFVWDTANTGELFFGEGSRLTVL.